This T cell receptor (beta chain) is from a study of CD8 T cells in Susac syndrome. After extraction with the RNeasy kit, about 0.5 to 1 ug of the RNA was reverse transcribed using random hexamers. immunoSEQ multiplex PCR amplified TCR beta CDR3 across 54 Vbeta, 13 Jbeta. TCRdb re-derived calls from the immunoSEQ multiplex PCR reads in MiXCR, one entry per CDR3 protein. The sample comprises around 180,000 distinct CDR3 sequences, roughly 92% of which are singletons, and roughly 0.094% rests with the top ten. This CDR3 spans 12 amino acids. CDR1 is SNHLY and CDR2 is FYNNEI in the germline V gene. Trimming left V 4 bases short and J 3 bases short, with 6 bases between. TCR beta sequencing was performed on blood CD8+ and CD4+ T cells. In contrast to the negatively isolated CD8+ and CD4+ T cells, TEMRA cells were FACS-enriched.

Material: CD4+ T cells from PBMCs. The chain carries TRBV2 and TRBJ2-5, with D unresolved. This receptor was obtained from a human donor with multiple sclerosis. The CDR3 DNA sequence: TGTGCCAGCAGTGGTACAGAAGAGACCCAGTACTTC. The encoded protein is CASSGTEETQYF.